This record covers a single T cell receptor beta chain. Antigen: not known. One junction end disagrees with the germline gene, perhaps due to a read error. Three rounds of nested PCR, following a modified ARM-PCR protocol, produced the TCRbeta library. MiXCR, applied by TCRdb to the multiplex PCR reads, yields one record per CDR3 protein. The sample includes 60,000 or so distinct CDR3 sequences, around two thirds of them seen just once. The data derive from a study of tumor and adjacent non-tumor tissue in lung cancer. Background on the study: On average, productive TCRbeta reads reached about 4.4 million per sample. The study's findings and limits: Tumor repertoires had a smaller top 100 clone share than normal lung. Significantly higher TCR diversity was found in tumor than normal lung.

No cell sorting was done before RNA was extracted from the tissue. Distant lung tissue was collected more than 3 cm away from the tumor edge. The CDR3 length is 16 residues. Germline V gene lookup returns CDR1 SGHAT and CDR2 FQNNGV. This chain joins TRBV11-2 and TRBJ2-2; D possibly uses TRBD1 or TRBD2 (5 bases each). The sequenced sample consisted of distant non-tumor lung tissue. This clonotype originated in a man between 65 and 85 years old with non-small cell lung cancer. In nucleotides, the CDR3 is TGTGTCAGCAGCTCTGGAGAGGGGACGAACACCGGGGAGCTGTTGTTT. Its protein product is CVSSSGEGTNTGELLF.